A selection of T cell receptor beta chains follows, all from one sample in a study of metastatic and nonmetastatic thyroid tumors. TCRdb redid the clone calls on the PCR reads using MiXCR. Of 20,000 to 25,000 clones listed, around 11% are singletons. The sample was blood. The receptors were gathered from a female donor with papillary thyroid cancer or a benign thyroid nodule (not recorded which). Some clones in this sample may be carry-over from other donors' samples. CDR3s include the opening cysteine and the closing phenylalanine or tryptophan. The order of the fields is clone size, J gene, V gene, D gene, CDR3 DNA, CDR3 protein. A D gene is named only where the DNA matches it firmly. Only some rows state a clone size, as once, few, many or a class for expanded clones.

>-|TRBJ1-1|TRBV20-1|-
TGCAGTGCCCGGGGCACGGGAGGGATCATGAACACTGAAGCTTTCTTT
CSARGTGGIMNTEAFF
>many|TRBJ2-1|TRBV11-2|-
TGTGCCAGCAGCGTCTACAATGAGCAGTTCTTC
CASSVYNEQFF
>many|TRBJ2-7|TRBV2|TRBD1
TGTGCCAGCAGTTTGCCGGACAGGGTGGACGAGCAGTACTTC
CASSLPDRVDEQYF
>-|TRBJ2-1|TRBV6-2/TRBV6-3|-
TGTGCCAGCAGCTACCCTCCTATTGAGCAGTTCTTC
CASSYPPIEQFF
>many|TRBJ2-6|TRBV7-9|-
TGTGCCAGCAGCTTCTCCTCTGGGGCCAACGTCCTGACTTTC
CASSFSSGANVLTF
>many|TRBJ2-7|TRBV18|TRBD1
TGTGCCAGCTCACACAGGGGAGATATACTGAACGAGCAGTACTTC
CASSHRGDILNEQYF
>many|TRBJ1-4|TRBV6-4|TRBD1
TGTGCCAGCAGTGCCACAGGGGCAGGTGGTGAAAAACTGTTTTTT
CASSATGAGGEKLFF
>many|TRBJ1-2|TRBV30|TRBD1
TGTGCCTGGGGGACAGTGCATGGCTACACCTTC
CAWGTVHGYTF
>-|TRBJ2-1|TRBV5-8|TRBD2
TGTGCCAGCCCCTGGCGGGAGATAGCCTGCAATGAGCAGTTCTTC
CASPWREIACNEQFF
>once|TRBJ2-7|TRBV11-1|TRBD2
TGTGCCAGCAGTGAGATTGGGACTAGCGGGATCTACGAGCAGTACTTC
CASSEIGTSGIYEQYF
>medium-sized|TRBJ1-2|TRBV6-2/TRBV6-3|-
TGTGCCAGCAGGGAGGCACAGGGCATATACCGCCATGGCTACACCTTC
CASREAQGIYRHGYTF
>medium-sized|TRBJ2-7|TRBV12-3/TRBV12-4|-
TGTGCCAGCAGTTTAGCCGACGGGAGTGTTGAGCAGTACTTC
CASSLADGSVEQYF
>many|TRBJ1-1|TRBV10-3|-
TGTGCCACCGGACCGACAGGAAACACTGAAGCTTTCTTT
CATGPTGNTEAFF
>many|TRBJ2-3|TRBV4-1|-
TGCGCCAGCAGCCAAGAACAGATGGAGGGAGATACGCAGTATTTT
CASSQEQMEGDTQYF
>medium-sized|TRBJ2-1|TRBV6-4|-
TGTGCCAGCAGTGACTCGACGACGGGAGTTGATGAGCAGTTCTTC
CASSDSTTGVDEQFF
>medium-sized|TRBJ1-3|TRBV6-1|-
TGTGCCAGCAGTTCCGGGGGCGAGAGCTCTGGAAACACCATATATTTT
CASSSGGESSGNTIYF
>many|TRBJ2-1|TRBV20-1|-
TGCAGTGCTAGAGATCGGCAGCGACCCAGCTCCTACAATGAGCAGTTCTTC
CSARDRQRPSSYNEQFF
>many|TRBJ2-1|TRBV15|TRBD2
TGTGCCACCAGAGATAGCGGGAGGGATGAGCAGTTCTTC
CATRDSGRDEQFF
>many|TRBJ2-5|TRBV12-3/TRBV12-4|-
TGTGCCAGCAGTTGGGTAGGACAGTTCCAAGAGACCCAGTACTTC
CASSWVGQFQETQYF
>-|TRBJ2-2|TRBV6-1|TRBD2
TGTGCCAGCATCGGGGGGTGGACGCTTACCGGGGAGCTGTTTTTT
CASIGGWTLTGELFF
>many|TRBJ2-3|TRBV7-3|TRBD2
TGTGCCAGCAGCGCAGGACTAGTGGATACGCAGTATTTT
CASSAGLVDTQYF
>many|TRBJ1-2|TRBV14|-
TGTGCCAGCAGCCAAGCGGCCCTAAGGGATGGCTACACCTTC
CASSQAALRDGYTF
>-|TRBJ2-7|TRBV7-7|-
TGTGCCAGCAGCTTTCTCTCCGAGACAGACCGGAGCTCCTACGAGCAGTACTTC
CASSFLSETDRSSYEQYF
>many|TRBJ1-2|TRBV27|TRBD1
TGTGCCAGCAGTTCCAGGGACAGACCATTTAACTATGGCTACACCTTC
CASSSRDRPFNYGYTF
>many|TRBJ2-5|TRBV7-6|TRBD2
TGTGCCAGCAGCTTTAGCGGGAGTGGGCAAGAGACCCAGTACTTC
CASSFSGSGQETQYF
>few|TRBJ2-6|TRBV11-2|TRBD1
TGTGCCAGCAGCTTAGGGACAGGAACTCTAAGCTCTGGGGCCAACGTCCTGACTTTC
CASSLGTGTLSSGANVLTF
>many|TRBJ2-7|TRBV20-1|-
TGCAGTGCTAGCACCGGGATCCTCTACGAGCAGTACTTC
CSASTGILYEQYF
>few|TRBJ2-3|TRBV28|TRBD2
TGTGCCAGCAGTCGAAAAGCGGGAGGGATAACAGATACGCAGTATTTT
CASSRKAGGITDTQYF
>many|TRBJ2-1|TRBV5-1|-
TGCGCCAGCAGCTCATACGGTGCTAGCTCCTACAATGAGCAGTTCTTC
CASSSYGASSYNEQFF
>many|TRBJ2-1|TRBV5-1|-
TGCGCCAGCAGCTTGTGGGGGCCTGTCAATGAGCAGTTCTTC
CASSLWGPVNEQFF
>large|TRBJ2-7|TRBV6-1|TRBD1
TGTGCCAGCAGTGAAGGGACAGGGGGCTACGAGCAGTACTTC
CASSEGTGGYEQYF
>medium-sized|TRBJ2-1|TRBV6-4|-
TGTGCCAGCAGTGACTCGAACCGATACAATGAGCAGTTCTTC
CASSDSNRYNEQFF
>many|TRBJ2-3|TRBV7-8|-
TGTGCCAGCAAGCTAGCGAGTACCGTAGCAGATACGCAGTATTTT
CASKLASTVADTQYF
>many|TRBJ2-1|TRBV20-1|-
TGCAGTGCTAGAGATCTAGCAACGTCTTACAATGAGCAGTTCTTC
CSARDLATSYNEQFF
>medium-sized|TRBJ2-7|TRBV6-1|-
TGTGCCAGCGAAAAGTGGGACGAGTCCTACGAGCAGTACTTC
CASEKWDESYEQYF
>medium-sized|TRBJ2-7|TRBV6-1|TRBD2
TGTGCCAGCAGGACGACTAGCGGTCAAACCTACGAGCAGTACTTC
CASRTTSGQTYEQYF
>large|TRBJ2-7|TRBV6-1|TRBD1
TGTGCCACAGGGACAGGGACCGTCGAGCAGTACTTC
CATGTGTVEQYF
>few|TRBJ2-3|TRBV6-1|TRBD1
TGTGCCAGCAGGGTCTCAGGGGGCGTGGCAGATACGCAGTATTTT
CASRVSGGVADTQYF
>medium-sized|TRBJ2-1|TRBV6-2/TRBV6-3|TRBD2
TGTGCCAGCAGCCTCGCGGGAGAGTACAATGAGCAGTTCTTC
CASSLAGEYNEQFF
>many|TRBJ2-1|TRBV6-2/TRBV6-3|-
TGTGCCAGCAGTTACCGCGTGGGAAGCGGCCATACCTACAATGAGCAGTTCTTC
CASSYRVGSGHTYNEQFF
>medium-sized|TRBJ1-2|TRBV6-2/TRBV6-3|TRBD1
TGTGCCAGCGTTCAGGACAGGGGGCATTCTGGCTACACCTTC
CASVQDRGHSGYTF
>-|TRBJ1-3|TRBV5-6|-
TGTGCCAGCAGCTTGGAACGGACCTCTGGAAACACCATATATTTT
CASSLERTSGNTIYF
>many|TRBJ2-1|TRBV7-2|TRBD2
TGTGCCAGCAGCTTACGGGGGTTTCGGAGCGGGAGCTCCTACAATGAGCAGTTCTTC
CASSLRGFRSGSSYNEQFF
>large|TRBJ1-6|TRBV6-1|-
TGTGCCAGCAGTTCCGGGACGGAAAATTCACCCCTCCACTTT
CASSSGTENSPLHF
>many|TRBJ2-2|TRBV9|-
TGTGCCAGCAGCGTAGGCGGGTCGGGAGTCGGTACCGGGGAGCTGTTTTTT
CASSVGGSGVGTGELFF
>many|TRBJ1-1|TRBV12-3/TRBV12-4|-
TGTGCCAGCAGTTCGACACGGGGGGACACTGAAGCTTTCTTT
CASSSTRGDTEAFF
>medium-sized|TRBJ1-5|TRBV6-2/TRBV6-3|-
TGTGCCAGCAGTTACCAGGGGCCCCAGCATTTT
CASSYQGPQHF
>-|TRBJ2-7|TRBV5-1|-
TGCGCCAGCAGAGACGGAACCTACGAGCAGTACTTC
CASRDGTYEQYF
>many|TRBJ2-5|TRBV7-9|TRBD2
TGTGCCAGCAGCCCCGGGGTAGCGGGAGGTCCCCAAGAGACCCAGTACTTC
CASSPGVAGGPQETQYF
>once|TRBJ1-2|TRBV30|-
TGTACCTGGAGTGGTTTCAACTCCTATGGCTACACCTTC
CTWSGFNSYGYTF
>few|TRBJ1-4|TRBV3-1|-
TGTGCCAGCAGCCAAGATTCAGGAGGGCTTACTAATGAAAAACTGTTTTTT
CASSQDSGGLTNEKLFF
>many|TRBJ2-1|TRBV5-4|TRBD1
TGTGCCAGCAGCTTGTTTGCGGGACAGGGTGAGCAGTTCTTC
CASSLFAGQGEQFF
>many|TRBJ2-2|TRBV2|TRBD2
TGTGCCAGCAGAGTCGGACTAGCGGGTAACACCGGGGAGCTGTTTTTT
CASRVGLAGNTGELFF
>few|TRBJ2-7|TRBV5-4|TRBD2
TGTGCCAGCAGCTCGCCGGGACTAGCGGGGAGTGTGGAAGGGCGGCAGTACTTC
CASSSPGLAGSVEGRQYF
>medium-sized|TRBJ2-2|TRBV6-5|-
TGTGCCAGCAGTTACGGGACACCGAACACCGGGGAGCTGTTTTTT
CASSYGTPNTGELFF
>-|TRBJ1-5|TRBV28|-
TGTGCAAGCGGCATCAAGGGCAGGGGCGTCTATCAGCCCCAGCATTTT
CASGIKGRGVYQPQHF
>many|TRBJ2-2|TRBV11-2|-
TGTGCCAGCAGCCCGAGGCCTCCGAACACCGGGGAGCTGTTTTTT
CASSPRPPNTGELFF
>many|TRBJ2-7|TRBV11-2|TRBD2
TGTGCCAGCAGCCCGCTCAGCGGGAGGAGGTCCTACGAGCAGTACTTC
CASSPLSGRRSYEQYF
>many|TRBJ2-2|TRBV4-3|-
TGCGCCAGCAGCCTCAGGATGAACACCGGGGAGCTGTTTTTT
CASSLRMNTGELFF